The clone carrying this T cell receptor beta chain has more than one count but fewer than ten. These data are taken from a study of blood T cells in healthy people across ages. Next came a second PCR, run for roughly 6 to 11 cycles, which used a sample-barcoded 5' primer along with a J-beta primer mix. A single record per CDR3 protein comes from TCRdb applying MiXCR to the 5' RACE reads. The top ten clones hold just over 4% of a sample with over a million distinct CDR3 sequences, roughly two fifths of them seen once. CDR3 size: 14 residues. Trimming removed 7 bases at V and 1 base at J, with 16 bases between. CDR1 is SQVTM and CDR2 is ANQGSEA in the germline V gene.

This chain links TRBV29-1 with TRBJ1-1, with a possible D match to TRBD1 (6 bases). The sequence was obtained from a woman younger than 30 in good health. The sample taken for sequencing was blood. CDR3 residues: CSARTGTSNTEAFF. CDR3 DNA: TGCAGCGCAAGGACCGGGACATCGAACACTGAAGCTTTCTTT. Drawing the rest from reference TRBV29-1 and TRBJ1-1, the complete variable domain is SAVISQKPSRDICQRGTSLTIQCQVDSQVTMMFWYRQQPGQSLTLIATANQGSEATYESGFVIDKFPISRPNLTFSTLTVSNMSPEDSSIYLCSARTGTSNTEAFFGQGTRLTVV.